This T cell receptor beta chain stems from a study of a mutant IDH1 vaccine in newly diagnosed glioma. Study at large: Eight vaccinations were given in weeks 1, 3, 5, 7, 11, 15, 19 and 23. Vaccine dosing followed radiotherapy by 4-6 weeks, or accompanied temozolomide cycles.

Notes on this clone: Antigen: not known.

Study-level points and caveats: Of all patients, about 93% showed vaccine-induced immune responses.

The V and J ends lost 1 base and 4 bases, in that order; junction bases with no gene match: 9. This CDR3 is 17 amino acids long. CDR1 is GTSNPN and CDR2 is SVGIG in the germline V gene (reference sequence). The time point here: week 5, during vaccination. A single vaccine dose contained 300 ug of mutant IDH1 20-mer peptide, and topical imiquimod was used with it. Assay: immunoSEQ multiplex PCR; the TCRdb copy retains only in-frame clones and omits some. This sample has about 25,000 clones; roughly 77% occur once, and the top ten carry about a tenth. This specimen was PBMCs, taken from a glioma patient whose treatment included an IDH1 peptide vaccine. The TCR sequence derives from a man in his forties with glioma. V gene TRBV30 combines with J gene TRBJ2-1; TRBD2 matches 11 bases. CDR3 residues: CAWSGSMASGGYNEQFF. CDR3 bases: TGTGCCTGGAGTGGGTCGATGGCTAGCGGGGGGTACAATGAGCAGTTCTTC.